Following are 12 T cell receptor beta chains from one sample sequenced in a study of Ad26.COV2.S vaccination and SARS-CoV-2 variants. Assay used: immunoSEQ multiplex PCR; TCRdb lists only in-frame clones, some missing. The table has 350,000 to 400,000 clones, about nine tenths seen once; the top ten hold about 2%. Treatment of the sample: around 19 received Ad26.COV2.S at low or high dose, single or two shots; roughly five received placebo; per-sample allocation not given. The study sampled participants on day 63 after the first vaccine or placebo injection. The starting material was peripheral blood, obtained in a trial of Ad26.COV2.S vaccine versus placebo. The receptor source for this set is a person between 18 and 59 years old who received the Ad26.COV2.S COVID-19 vaccine or a placebo.

The V call is TRBV6-6, the J call TRBJ2-1, with D perhaps matching TRBD2 (6 bases). The CDR3 has 16 residues. Trimming cost V 7 bases and J 0 bases, with 16 bases left between them. From germline, CDR1 is MNHNY and CDR2 SVGAGI (reference sequence). The CDR3: CASKGLEGSSYNEQFF. Here the CDR3 DNA reads TGTGCCAGCAAGGGTCTGGAGGGTTCCTCCTACAATGAGCAGTTCTTC.

The chain is built from TRBV28 and TRBJ1-6; D call uncertain. This CDR3 region has 9 residues. Germline CDR1 MDHEN, CDR2 SYDVKM. Deletions cut 4 bases from V and 13 bases from J, with 2 bases between. CDR3 loop: CASSSPLHF. In DNA form, the CDR3 reads TGTGCCAGCAGTTCCCCCCTCCACTTT.

This sequence joins TRBV12-3 or TRBV12-4 and TRBJ2-5; perhaps TRBD1 as D (7 bases). V was pared by 6 bases and J by 5 bases, with 13 bases between. The CDR3 extends over 13 amino acids. CDR3 in amino acids: CASREGQRETQYF. The CDR3 DNA reads as TGTGCCAGCAGGGAGGGACAGAGGGAGACCCAGTACTTC.

The rearrangement uses TRBV30 and TRBJ2-1; 8 bases agree with TRBD1. The V and J ends lost 6 bases and 6 bases, in that order; junction bases with no gene match: 7. Germline CDR1 reads GTSNPN; CDR2 reads SVGIG (reference sequence). The CDR3 is 13 residues long. CDR3 sequence: CACRTGRINEQFF. DNA of the CDR3: TGTGCCTGCCGGACAGGGCGGATCAATGAGCAGTTCTTC.

This chain joins TRBV28 and TRBJ2-7; D is ambiguous. Deletions cut 6 bases from V and 7 bases from J, with 16 bases between. CDR1 is MDHEN and CDR2 is SYDVKM in the germline V gene. The CDR3 spans 13 residues. The CDR3 sequence is CASRTRAAGEQYF. The CDR3 region has the DNA TGTGCCAGCAGGACCCGAGCTGCTGGAGAGCAGTACTTC. Variable domain in full (rest from reference TRBV28 and TRBJ2-7): DVKVTQSSRYLVKRTGEKVFLECVQDMDHENMFWYRQDPGLGLRLIYFSYDVKMKEKGDIPEGYSVSREKKERFSLILESASTNQTSMYLCASRTRAAGEQYFGPGTRLTVT.

The chain couples TRBV7-2 to TRBJ2-3; no firm D call. CDR3 length: 14 amino acids. Trimming pared 0 bases from V and 2 bases from J, leaving 6 bases between. Germline-derived CDR1 and CDR2 are SGHTA and FQGNSA. The CDR3 DNA is TGTGCCAGCAGCTTAGCTAGTAACACAGATACGCAGTATTTT. Its protein is CASSLASNTDTQYF.

CDR3 coding DNA: TGTGCCTGGAGAGGGCGGGATAATTCACCCCTCCACTTT. Amino acids: CAWRGRDNSPLHF. The chain combines TRBV30 with TRBJ1-6; D call uncertain. This CDR3 spans 13 amino acids. V was pared by 3 bases and J by 5 bases, with 8 bases between. The germline V gene has CDR1 GTSNPN and CDR2 SVGIG (reference sequence).

The chain links TRBV6-2 or TRBV6-3 to TRBJ2-3, with D perhaps matching TRBD1 or TRBD2 (5 bases each). V was pared by 3 bases and J by 2 bases, with 9 bases between. Germline V gene lookup returns CDR1 MNHEY and CDR2 SVGEGT. This CDR3 is built from 14 residues. The CDR3 region is CASSYLGTTDTQYF. The DNA of the CDR3 is TGTGCCAGCAGTTATTTGGGGACCACAGATACGCAGTATTTT.

This clone is a singleton in its sample. The chain recombines TRBV28 with TRBJ2-1, with a tentative D call TRBD2 (6 bases). V shed 7 bases and J shed 8 bases, with 18 bases lying between them. Germline V gene data show CDR1 as MDHEN and CDR2 as SYDVKM. The CDR3 runs 14 residues. This CDR3 reads CASISPGRGDEQFF. The CDR3 DNA reads TGTGCCAGCATTTCACCGGGTCGCGGGGATGAGCAGTTCTTC.

The CDR3 is CASSRVHNQPQHF. The CDR3 DNA reads TGTGCCAGCAGCCGGGTTCACAATCAGCCCCAGCATTTT. V usage is TRBV6-5 and J usage is TRBJ1-5; D call uncertain. The CDR3 length is 13 residues. CDR1 is MNHEY and CDR2 is SVGAGI in the germline V gene. V gave up 6 bases and J gave up 3 bases, with 9 bases separating them.

V usage is TRBV10-1 and J usage is TRBJ1-2; D is unresolved. The CDR3 covers 12 residues. V lost 9 bases and J 3 bases, leaving 11 bases between the germline ends. Germline loops: CDR1 WNHNN, CDR2 SYGVQD (reference sequence). The CDR3 sequence is CASRRLDYGYTF. CDR3 nucleotide sequence: TGCGCCAGTCGGCGTCTTGACTATGGCTACACCTTC.

This clone was recorded only once. This chain joins TRBV3-1 (or the pseudogene TRBV3-2) and TRBJ2-7; tentatively, D is TRBD1 (6 bases). Trimming stripped 4 bases from V and 4 bases from J, with 14 bases between. From germline, CDR1 is LGHDT and CDR2 YNNKEL (reference sequence). The CDR3 consists of 14 residues. The CDR3, as DNA: TGTGCCAGCAGCCGGGCCGGGACACATTACGAGCAGTACTTC. Its translation: CASSRAGTHYEQYF.